This T cell receptor beta chain is drawn from a study of PD-1 blockade in classical Hodgkin lymphoma. Study-wide results and caveats: Undefined causes, possibly disease activity or prior therapy, underlie the repertoire differences. Newly diagnosed patients were said to have less baseline TCR diversity than healthy donors did.

Time point in this sample: newly diagnosed, previously untreated cHL patient sample. Purification of CD4+ T cells from thawed PBMCs was performed via magnetic negative selection. As a comparison, the study used PBMCs from newly diagnosed, untreated classical Hodgkin lymphoma. Trimming pared 8 bases from V and 0 bases from J, leaving 23 bases between. This CDR3 comprises 18 residues. Germline CDR1 reads LNHDA; CDR2 reads SQIVND (reference sequence). Sequencing used immunoSEQ multiplex PCR; TCRdb keeps in-frame clones, though not all of them. Here the sample spans just under 20,000 clones, about 85% being singletons. Regarding this clone: Its cognate antigen is unknown.

The chain is built from TRBV19 and TRBJ2-1, with D possibly TRBD2 on 6 matching bases. Sequencing was done on a sample of CD4+ T cells from blood. This sequence was found in a human donor with classical Hodgkin lymphoma. The CDR3 bases are TGTGCCAGTTCTAAACTGGAGGGGCGGTCAAGCTCCTACAATGAGCAGTTCTTC. Translating gives CASSKLEGRSSSYNEQFF. The whole variable domain, filled in from reference TRBV19 and TRBJ2-1, reads DGGITQSPKYLFRKEGQNVTLSCEQNLNHDAMYWYRQDPGQGLRLIYYSQIVNDFQKGDIAEGYSVSREKKESFPLTVTSAQKNPTAFYLCASSKLEGRSSSYNEQFFGPGTRLTVL.